This entry features one TCR beta chain sequence. The antigen remains undetermined. These data come from a study of T cell responses to AZD1222 COVID-19 vaccine. Notes on the study in general: Repertoires were collected only later (after the peak T cell response had occurred). Regions 160-218 and 743-854 dominated among vaccine-associated CD4 TCRs spanning spike. The number of AZD1222 recipients seropositive at baseline was only five to seven. The donor cohort was predominantly white British with a female majority, and clonal diversity may have been underestimated.

This table comes from immunoSEQ multiplex PCR, and its TCRdb copy is limited to in-frame clones, with some not included. The sample shows 80,000 to 90,000 clones, around 89% of them seen only once. The CDR3 length is 15 residues. Trimming shortened V by 2 bases and J by 0 bases, and 8 bases separated the two germline ends. CDR1 is SGHKS and CDR2 is YYEKEE in the germline V gene (reference sequence). Sequenced material: peripheral blood, taken on day 0 of MenACWY control vaccination. This receptor was taken from an adult in good health. The V call is TRBV5-5, the J call TRBJ1-4; D remains ambiguous. The CDR3 here is CASSLGGTTNEKLFF. In DNA form, the CDR3 reads TGTGCCAGCAGCTTAGGAGGTACAACTAATGAAAAACTGTTTTTT.